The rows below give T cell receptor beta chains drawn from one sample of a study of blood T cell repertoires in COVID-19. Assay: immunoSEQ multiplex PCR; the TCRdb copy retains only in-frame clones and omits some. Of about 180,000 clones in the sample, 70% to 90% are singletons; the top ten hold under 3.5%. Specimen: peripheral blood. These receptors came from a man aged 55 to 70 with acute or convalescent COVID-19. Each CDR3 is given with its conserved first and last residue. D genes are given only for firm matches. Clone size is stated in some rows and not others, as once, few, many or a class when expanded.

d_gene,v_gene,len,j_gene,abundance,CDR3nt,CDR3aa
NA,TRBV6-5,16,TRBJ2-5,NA,TGTGCCAGCAGTTACTCGAGTACAGGGTCCCAAGAGACCCAGTACTTC,CASSYSSTGSQETQYF
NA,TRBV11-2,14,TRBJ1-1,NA,TGTGCCAGCAGCAAAGAACTTGGTAGCACTGAAGCTTTCTTT,CASSKELGSTEAFF
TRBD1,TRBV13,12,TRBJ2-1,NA,TGTGCCACCCGGACAGGGGGCAATGAGCAGTTCTTC,CATRTGGNEQFF
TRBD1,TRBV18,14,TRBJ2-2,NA,TGTGCCAGCTTACAGGGGCGGAACACCGGGGAGCTGTTTTTT,CASLQGRNTGELFF
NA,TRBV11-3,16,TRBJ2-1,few,TGTGCCAGCAGCCCCGAGGGCCAGAGCTCCTACAATGAGCAGTTCTTC,CASSPEGQSSYNEQFF
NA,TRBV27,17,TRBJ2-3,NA,TGTGCCAGCAGTTTATATCGACCAAGGGGGAGCACAGATACGCAGTATTTT,CASSLYRPRGSTDTQYF
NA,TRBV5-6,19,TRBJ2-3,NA,TGTGCCAGCAGCTTGTCCCCCCTGAGGCAGCCGCCTAGCACAGATACGCAGTATTTT,CASSLSPLRQPPSTDTQYF
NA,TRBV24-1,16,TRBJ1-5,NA,TGTGCCACCAGTGCCGGACAGCTCTATAGCAATCAGCCCCAGCATTTT,CATSAGQLYSNQPQHF
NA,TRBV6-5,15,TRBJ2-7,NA,TGTGCCAGCAGTTACTCGAGGGCGGGACCCTACGAGCAGTACTTC,CASSYSRAGPYEQYF
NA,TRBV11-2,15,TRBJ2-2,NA,TGTGCCAGCAGCGTCCGGGACATTAAAACCGGGGAGCTGTTTTTT,CASSVRDIKTGELFF
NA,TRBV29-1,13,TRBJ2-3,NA,TGCAGTGCGGGCGGTCAGGGAGGAGATACGCAGTATTTT,CSAGGQGGDTQYF
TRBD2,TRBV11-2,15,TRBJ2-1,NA,TGTGCCAGCAGCCAAATTAGCGGGGCAAACAATGAGCAGTTCTTC,CASSQISGANNEQFF
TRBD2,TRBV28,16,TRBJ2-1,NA,TGTGCCAGCAGGACTAGCGGGAGTAGCGCCTACAATGAGCAGTTCTTC,CASRTSGSSAYNEQFF
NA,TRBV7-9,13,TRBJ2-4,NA,TGTGCCAGCAGCTTAGACTCGGGGAGCATTCAGTACTTC,CASSLDSGSIQYF
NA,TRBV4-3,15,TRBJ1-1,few,TGCGCCAGCAGCCAGGGAGGGAGGGGCGGCACTGAAGCTTTCTTT,CASSQGGRGGTEAFF
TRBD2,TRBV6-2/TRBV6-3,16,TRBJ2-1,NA,TGTGCCAGCACCCCTAATCTAGCGGGAAAGGGGAATGAGCAGTTCTTC,CASTPNLAGKGNEQFF
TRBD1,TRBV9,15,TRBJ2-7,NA,TGTGCCAGCAGCGGACCCGGGACAGGGCACTACGAGCAGTACTTC,CASSGPGTGHYEQYF
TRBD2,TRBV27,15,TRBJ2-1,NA,TGTGCCAGCAGTTCTAGCGGGAGGACCCACAATGAGCAGTTCTTC,CASSSSGRTHNEQFF
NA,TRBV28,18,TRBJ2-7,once,TGTGCCAGCAGCTCGCCTTCCGGGGTTCCCCTCGAAGCCTACGAGCAGTACTTC,CASSSPSGVPLEAYEQYF
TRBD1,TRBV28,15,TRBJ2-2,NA,TGTGCCAGCCGAACAGGGGGCGCGAACACCGGGGAGCTGTTTTTT,CASRTGGANTGELFF
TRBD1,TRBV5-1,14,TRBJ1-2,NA,TGCGCCAGCTTACCTGACAGGGGACTCTATGGCTACACCTTC,CASLPDRGLYGYTF
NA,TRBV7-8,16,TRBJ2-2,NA,TGTGCCAGCAGCCCGCACTTGGGGGGTCAGGCCGGGGAGCTGTTTTTT,CASSPHLGGQAGELFF
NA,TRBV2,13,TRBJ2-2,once,TGTGCCAGCAGTGGGCAAAACACCGGGGAGCTGTTTTTT,CASSGQNTGELFF
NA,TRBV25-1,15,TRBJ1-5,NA,TGTGCCAGCAGTGAATTGGACATGACCCTTCGGCCCCAGCATTTT,CASSELDMTLRPQHF
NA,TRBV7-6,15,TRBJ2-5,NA,TGTGCCAGCAGCTTAGCGGGAGATTTGCAAGAGACCCAGTACTTC,CASSLAGDLQETQYF
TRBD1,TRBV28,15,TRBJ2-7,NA,TGTGCCAGCAGTGGGGGACAGGTCCGGGCGGGCGAGCAGTACTTC,CASSGGQVRAGEQYF
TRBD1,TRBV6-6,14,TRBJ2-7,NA,TGTGCCAGCAGTATATCCGGGACAGGGGACGAGCAGTACTTC,CASSISGTGDEQYF
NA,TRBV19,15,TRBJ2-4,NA,TGTGCCAGTAGTATCGGTGACAAAGCCAAAAACATTCAGTACTTC,CASSIGDKAKNIQYF
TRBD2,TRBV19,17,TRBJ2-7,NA,TGTGCCACCCGACAAGTAGGGACTAGCGGGAGCTCCTACGAGCAGTACTTC,CATRQVGTSGSSYEQYF
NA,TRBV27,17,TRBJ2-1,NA,TGTGCCAGCAGTTTCTCCATAGCGGCCATAAAAGGTAATGAGCAGTTCTTC,CASSFSIAAIKGNEQFF
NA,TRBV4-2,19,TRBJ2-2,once,TGTGCCAGCAGCCCCCGTCCATTAGGGGCGAGTGCGAACACCGGGGAGCTGTTTTTT,CASSPRPLGASANTGELFF
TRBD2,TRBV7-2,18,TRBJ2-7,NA,TGTGCCAGCAGCCTCCGCCCAGGAAGCGGGAGGACACACTACGAGCAGTACTTC,CASSLRPGSGRTHYEQYF
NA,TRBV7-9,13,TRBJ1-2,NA,TGTGCCAGCACGGGAGAAGCTAACTATGGCTACACCTTC,CASTGEANYGYTF
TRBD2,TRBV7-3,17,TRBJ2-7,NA,TGTGCCAGCAGCAGAGATGGACTAGCGGGAGCAGGAGGGGAGCAGTACTTC,CASSRDGLAGAGGEQYF
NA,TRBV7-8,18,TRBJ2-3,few,TGTGCCAGCAGCTTAGTGACAGGGTCGGGAGAGGGGGCAGATACGCAGTATTTT,CASSLVTGSGEGADTQYF
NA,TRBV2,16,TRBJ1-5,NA,TGTGCCAGCAGTGAACTAGCCCCGGGGAGGAATCAGCCCCAGCATTTT,CASSELAPGRNQPQHF
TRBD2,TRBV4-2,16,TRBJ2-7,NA,TGTGCCAGCAGCCAAGATCCGGGACTAGCGGCTTACGAGCAGTACTTC,CASSQDPGLAAYEQYF
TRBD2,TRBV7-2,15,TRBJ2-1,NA,TGTGCCAGCAGCTTATTAGCGGGGTATCCCGGGGGCCACTTCTTC,CASSLLAGYPGGHFF
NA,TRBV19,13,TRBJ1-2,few,TGTGCCAGTAGAATAGACAGACACTTTGGCTACACCTTC,CASRIDRHFGYTF
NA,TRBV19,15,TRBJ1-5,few,TGTGCCAGTAGGCCAGGAACATTGCAAAATCAGCCCCAGCATTTT,CASRPGTLQNQPQHF